This TCR beta chain was captured in a study of T cell clonality in common variable immunodeficiency. Whole-study findings and limits: Repertoire-complication correlations in CVID were limited by patient heterogeneity. CVID subjects shared fewer TCRbeta clones than healthy controls did. Common variable immunodeficiency TCR beta sequences reportedly had fewer deletions and N-nucleotide insertions.

The method was immunoSEQ multiplex PCR; TCRdb's version includes in-frame clones alone and lacks a portion of them. This set yields 15,000 to 20,000 clones and no singletons; the top ten hold around 6.3%. This CDR3 contains 11 residues. The germline V and J ends were trimmed by 8 bases and 8 bases, with 11 bases remaining between them. Germline V gene data show CDR1 as MNHEY and CDR2 as SVGEGT. Reduced serum IgG, IgA and/or IgM plus specific antibody deficiency defined CVID. Donors gave roughly 5 to 8.5 ml heparinized peripheral whole blood. This clone turned up a few times. Antigen specificity is unknown. Read data end 3 residues before the CDR3 end; the end is taken from the germline J gene.

The TCR sequence derives from a human donor with common variable immunodeficiency. This chain joins TRBV6-2 or TRBV6-3 and TRBJ2-3; D unresolved. The sequenced sample consisted of peripheral blood mononuclear cells. The CDR3 sequence: CASAIPGTQYF. The sequenced part of the CDR3 DNA is TGTGCCAGCGCAATTCCGGGTACG.